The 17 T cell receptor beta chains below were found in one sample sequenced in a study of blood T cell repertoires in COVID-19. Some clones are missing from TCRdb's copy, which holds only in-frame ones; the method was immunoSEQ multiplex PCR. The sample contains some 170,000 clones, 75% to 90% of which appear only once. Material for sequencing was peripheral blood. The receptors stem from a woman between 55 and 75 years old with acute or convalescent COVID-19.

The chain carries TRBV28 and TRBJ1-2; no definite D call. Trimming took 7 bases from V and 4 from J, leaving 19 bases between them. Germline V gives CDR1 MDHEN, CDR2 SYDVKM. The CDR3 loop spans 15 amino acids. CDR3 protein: CASTLPAGGLYGYTF. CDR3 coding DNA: TGTGCCAGCACCCTCCCCGCCGGAGGCCTCTATGGCTACACCTTC.

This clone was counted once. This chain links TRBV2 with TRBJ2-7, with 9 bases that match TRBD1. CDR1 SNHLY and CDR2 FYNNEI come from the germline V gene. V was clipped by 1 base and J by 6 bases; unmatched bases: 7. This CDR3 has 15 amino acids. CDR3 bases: TGTGCCAGCAGTGAAGGGGGGACAGGGATAAGCGAGCAGTACTTC. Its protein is CASSEGGTGISEQYF.

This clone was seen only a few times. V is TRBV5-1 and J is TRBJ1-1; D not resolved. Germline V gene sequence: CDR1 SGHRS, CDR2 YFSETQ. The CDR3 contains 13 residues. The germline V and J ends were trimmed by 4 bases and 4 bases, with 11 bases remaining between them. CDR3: CASSQALGTEAFF. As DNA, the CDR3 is TGCGCCAGCAGCCAGGCGTTGGGCACTGAAGCTTTCTTT. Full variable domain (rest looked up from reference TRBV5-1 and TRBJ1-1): KAGVTQTPRYLIKTRGQQVTLSCSPISGHRSVSWYQQTPGQGLQFLFEYFSETQRNKGNFPGRFSGRQFSNSRSEMNVSTLELGDSALYLCASSQALGTEAFFGQGTRLTVV.

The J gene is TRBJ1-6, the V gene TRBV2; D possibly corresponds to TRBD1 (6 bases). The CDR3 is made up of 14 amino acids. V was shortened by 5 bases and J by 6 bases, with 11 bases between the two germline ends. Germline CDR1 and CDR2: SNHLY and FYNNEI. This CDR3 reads CASSPGQFNSPLHF. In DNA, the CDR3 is TGTGCCAGCAGTCCCGGACAGTTTAATTCACCCCTCCACTTT.

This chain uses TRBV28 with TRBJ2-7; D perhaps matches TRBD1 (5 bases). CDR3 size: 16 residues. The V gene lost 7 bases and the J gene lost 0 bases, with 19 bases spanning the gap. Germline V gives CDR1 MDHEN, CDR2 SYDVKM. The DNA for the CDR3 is TGTGCCAGCACCCCCTCAGGTCCCCAGGGCTCCTACGAGCAGTACGTC. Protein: CASTPSGPQGSYEQYV.

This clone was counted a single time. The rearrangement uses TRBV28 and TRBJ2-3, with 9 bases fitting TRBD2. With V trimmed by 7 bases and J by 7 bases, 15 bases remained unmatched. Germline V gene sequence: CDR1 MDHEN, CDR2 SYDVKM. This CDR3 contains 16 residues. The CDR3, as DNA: TGTGCCAGCACCCCCCAGGGAGTAGCGGGAGTATATACGCAGTATTTT. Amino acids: CASTPQGVAGVYTQYF.

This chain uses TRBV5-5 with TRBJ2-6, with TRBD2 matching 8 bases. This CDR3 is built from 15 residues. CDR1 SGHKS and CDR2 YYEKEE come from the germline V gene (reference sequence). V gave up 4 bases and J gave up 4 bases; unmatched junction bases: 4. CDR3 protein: CASSREGYGANVLTF. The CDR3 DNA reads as TGTGCCAGCAGCCGGGAGGGCTACGGGGCCAACGTCCTGACTTTC.

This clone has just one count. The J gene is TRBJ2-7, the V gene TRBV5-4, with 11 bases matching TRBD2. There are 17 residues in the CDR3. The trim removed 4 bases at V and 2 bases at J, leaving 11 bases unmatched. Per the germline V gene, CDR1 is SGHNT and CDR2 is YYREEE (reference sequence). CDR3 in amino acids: CASSPGLAGTLTYEQYF. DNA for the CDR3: TGTGCCAGCAGCCCAGGACTAGCGGGTACTTTGACCTACGAGCAGTACTTC.

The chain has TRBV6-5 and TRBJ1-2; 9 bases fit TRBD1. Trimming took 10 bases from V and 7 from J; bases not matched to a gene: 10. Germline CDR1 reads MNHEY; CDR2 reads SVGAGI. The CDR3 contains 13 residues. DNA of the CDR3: TGTGCCACGTCCCGGGACAGGGATGTTGGCTACACCTTC. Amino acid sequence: CATSRDRDVGYTF.

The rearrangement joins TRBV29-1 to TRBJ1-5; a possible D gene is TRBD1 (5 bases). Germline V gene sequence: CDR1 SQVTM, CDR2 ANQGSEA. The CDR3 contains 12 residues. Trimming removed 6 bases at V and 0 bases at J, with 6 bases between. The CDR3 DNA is TGCAGCGTCCAGGGTAGCAATCAGCCCCAGCATTTT. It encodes CSVQGSNQPQHF.

For the CDR3, the DNA is TGCGCCAGCAGTGAGAACAGCAGCAATTCACCCCTCCACTTT. It codes for CASSENSSNSPLHF. This rearrangement joins TRBV10-2 to TRBJ1-6, with D hard to call. Looked up from germline, CDR1 is WSHSY and CDR2 is SAAADI. V shed 2 bases and J shed 7 bases, with 9 bases lying between them. This CDR3 contains 14 residues.

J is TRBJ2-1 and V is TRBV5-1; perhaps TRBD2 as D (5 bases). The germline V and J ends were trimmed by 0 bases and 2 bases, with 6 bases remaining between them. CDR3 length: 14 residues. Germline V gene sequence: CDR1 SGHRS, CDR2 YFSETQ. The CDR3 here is CASSLAGTYNEQFF. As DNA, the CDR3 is TGCGCCAGCAGCTTGGCGGGAACCTACAATGAGCAGTTCTTC.

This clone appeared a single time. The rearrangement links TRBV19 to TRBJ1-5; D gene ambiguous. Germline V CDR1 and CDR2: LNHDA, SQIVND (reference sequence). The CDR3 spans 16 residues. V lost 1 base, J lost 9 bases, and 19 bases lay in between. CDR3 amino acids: CASSIGPRADLGPQHF. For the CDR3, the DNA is TGTGCCAGTAGTATAGGCCCGCGGGCGGACCTAGGGCCCCAGCATTTT.

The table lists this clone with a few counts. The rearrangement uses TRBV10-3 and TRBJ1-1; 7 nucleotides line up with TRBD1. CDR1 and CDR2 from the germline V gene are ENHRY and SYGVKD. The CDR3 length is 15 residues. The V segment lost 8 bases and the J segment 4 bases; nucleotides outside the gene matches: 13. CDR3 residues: CAIRGMTGKGTEAFF. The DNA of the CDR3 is TGTGCCATCCGAGGGATGACAGGGAAGGGCACTGAAGCTTTCTTT.

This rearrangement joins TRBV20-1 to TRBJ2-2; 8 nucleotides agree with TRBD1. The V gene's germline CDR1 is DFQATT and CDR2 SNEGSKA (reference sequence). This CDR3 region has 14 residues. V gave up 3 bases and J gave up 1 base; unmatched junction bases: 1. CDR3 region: CSASGTGNTGELFF. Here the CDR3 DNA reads TGCAGTGCTAGTGGGACAGGGAACACCGGGGAGCTGTTTTTT.

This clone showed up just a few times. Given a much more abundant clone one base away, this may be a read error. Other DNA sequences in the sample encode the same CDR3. CDR3 DNA sequence: TGTGCCAGCAGCTTAGCGGGAGGTAGCACAGATACGCAGTATTTT. Translated, it gives CASSLAGGSTDTQYF. The chain is built from TRBV7-3 and TRBJ2-3; 8 bases match TRBD2. The length of the CDR3 is 15 residues. CDR1 is SGHTA, CDR2 FQGTGA, per germline. Losses at the gene ends were 2 bases for V and 0 bases for J; bases not matched to a gene: 1. The full variable domain, its missing parts supplied by reference TRBV7-3 and TRBJ2-3, is GAGVSQTPSNKVTEKGKYVELRCDPISGHTALYWYRQSLGQGPEFLIYFQGTGAADDSGLPNDRFFAVRPEGSVSTLKIQRTERGDSAVYLCASSLAGGSTDTQYFGPGTRLTVL.

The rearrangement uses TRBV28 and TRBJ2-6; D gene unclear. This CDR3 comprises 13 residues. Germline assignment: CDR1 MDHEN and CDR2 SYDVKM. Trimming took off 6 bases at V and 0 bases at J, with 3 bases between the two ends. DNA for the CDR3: TGTGCCAGCAGGTACTCTGGGGCCAACGTCCTGACTTTC. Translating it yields CASRYSGANVLTF. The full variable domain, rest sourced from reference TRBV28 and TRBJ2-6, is DVKVTQSSRYLVKRTGEKVFLECVQDMDHENMFWYRQDPGLGLRLIYFSYDVKMKEKGDIPEGYSVSREKKERFSLILESASTNQTSMYLCASRYSGANVLTFGAGSRLTVL.